These T cell receptor beta chains were read from a single sample in a study of radiation and T cells in renal cell carcinoma. Profiling relied on immunoSEQ multiplex PCR, and the TCRdb table lists in-frame clones only, not all of them. The table shows around 94,000 clones, with around 81% occurring only once. This sample comprised blood, obtained from a patient whose treatment included radiotherapy and nephrectomy. The receptors come from a man in his fifties with renal cell carcinoma. Each CDR3 is given with its conserved first and last residue. Only part of the rows carry a size: once, few, many, or a class if the clone is expanded.

v_call	j_call	clone_size	cdr3_aa
TRBV18	TRBJ2-3	.	CASSPRTEVTDTQYF
TRBV19	TRBJ1-1	.	CASSAVTEAFF
TRBV5-4	TRBJ1-6	.	CASSARGTGSYNSPLHF
TRBV9	TRBJ2-5	.	CASSPRDRQETQYF
TRBV29-1	TRBJ2-1	.	CSVAGTGGLDEQFF
TRBV6-6	TRBJ1-1	.	CASKETGGRNTEAFF
TRBV11-1	TRBJ2-1	once	CASSSDRSNEQFF
TRBV21-1	TRBJ2-5	.	CASSRQTALQETQYF
TRBV5-1	TRBJ2-5	.	CASSPLTQETQYF
TRBV5-4	TRBJ1-5	.	CASSSGGPNQPQHF
TRBV2	TRBJ2-2	.	CASGGTSSGELFF
TRBV15	TRBJ2-2	.	CATSRLARAGELFF
TRBV6-6	TRBJ2-3	few	CASTPPGTDTQYF
TRBV7-9	TRBJ2-1	.	CASSPPLGNEQFF
TRBV30	TRBJ1-2	once	CAWSVRGRGGYTF
TRBV19	TRBJ2-5	.	CASSFSGSQETQYF
TRBV6-6	TRBJ1-4	.	CASARLNEKLFF
TRBV9	TRBJ2-7	.	CASSETDRISYEQYF
TRBV7-9	TRBJ1-1	.	CASSLSGEAFF
TRBV11-2	TRBJ2-2	.	CASSLLAGVGTGELFF
TRBV5-4	TRBJ1-1	.	CASTQLGRPTEAFF
TRBV11-2	TRBJ2-5	.	CASRGQETQYF
TRBV5-3	TRBJ2-7	.	CARSLGHSSYEQYF
TRBV7-3	TRBJ2-5	.	CASSLRRGETQYF
TRBV7-9	TRBJ2-1	.	CASSDYTGAGEQFF
TRBV25-1	TRBJ2-4	.	CASSLPRAGIKNIQYF
TRBV2	TRBJ1-1	few	CASSDWTDGTRAFF
TRBV4-2	TRBJ2-5	.	CASSQGLAGARGETQYF
TRBV19	TRBJ2-3	.	CASSFGSGDTQYF
TRBV2	TRBJ2-7	.	CASDGLVKGEQYF
TRBV6-5	TRBJ2-1	once	CASRRQGADEQFF
TRBV5-8	TRBJ2-7	.	CASSPGTGRSYEQYF
TRBV18	TRBJ2-1	few	CASSPGVVNNEQFF
TRBV6-4	TRBJ1-2	.	CASSDSWTGADGYTF
TRBV5-6	TRBJ2-1	.	CASSLDHRGEQFF